Listed below are T cell receptor beta chains from one sample, sequenced in a study of blood T cell repertoires in COVID-19. Using immunoSEQ multiplex PCR, the repertoire was profiled, and TCRdb retains in-frame clones only, with some absent. In the table there are about 14,000 clones, approximately 73% of which are singletons. Sequenced sample: peripheral blood. The receptors shown here come from a man in his 70s with acute or convalescent COVID-19. Both conserved end residues are part of each CDR3. Each record gives: D gene, J gene, V gene, CDR3 protein. The D gene is left open where the match is weak.

d_gene: -
j_gene: TRBJ2-2
v_gene: TRBV2
CDR3aa: CASSPRGFGTGELFF

d_gene: -
j_gene: TRBJ1-2
v_gene: TRBV4-1
CDR3aa: CASSQDSTGTSYGYTF

d_gene: -
j_gene: TRBJ2-7
v_gene: TRBV10-3
CDR3aa: CAISTFRGGSLEQYF

d_gene: -
j_gene: TRBJ2-5
v_gene: TRBV5-6
CDR3aa: CASSTYAGQETQYF

d_gene: -
j_gene: TRBJ2-3
v_gene: TRBV7-6
CDR3aa: CASSLETRNTDTQYF

d_gene: -
j_gene: TRBJ1-6
v_gene: TRBV21-1
CDR3aa: CASSKVGDRGPEDSPLHF

d_gene: -
j_gene: TRBJ2-1
v_gene: TRBV29-1
CDR3aa: CSVEEGSGHNNEQFF

d_gene: -
j_gene: TRBJ1-1
v_gene: TRBV20-1
CDR3aa: CSARPRSEAFF

d_gene: TRBD1
j_gene: TRBJ1-1
v_gene: TRBV7-9
CDR3aa: CASSLEDRDMSTEAFF

d_gene: -
j_gene: TRBJ1-1
v_gene: TRBV5-1
CDR3aa: CAGHRMGGVMNTEAFF

d_gene: TRBD2
j_gene: TRBJ2-1
v_gene: TRBV7-2
CDR3aa: CASSSQTGGSYNEQFF

d_gene: TRBD1
j_gene: TRBJ1-3
v_gene: TRBV30
CDR3aa: CAWSRGGDRVLGNTIYF

d_gene: TRBD1
j_gene: TRBJ2-7
v_gene: TRBV6-1
CDR3aa: CASSVTRDRGVEQYF

d_gene: -
j_gene: TRBJ2-1
v_gene: TRBV4-2
CDR3aa: CASSQVLRGSSYNEQFF

d_gene: -
j_gene: TRBJ1-5
v_gene: TRBV3-1/TRBV3-2
CDR3aa: CASSPPGVHQPQHF

d_gene: TRBD1
j_gene: TRBJ2-1
v_gene: TRBV20-1
CDR3aa: CSAGQGVLKFF

d_gene: -
j_gene: TRBJ2-5
v_gene: TRBV5-1
CDR3aa: CASSYSTGRPQETQYF

d_gene: -
j_gene: TRBJ2-2
v_gene: TRBV19
CDR3aa: CASSIDLGLAFAGELFF

d_gene: -
j_gene: TRBJ1-5
v_gene: TRBV12-5
CDR3aa: CASGIGGNQPQHF

d_gene: -
j_gene: TRBJ1-2
v_gene: TRBV5-1
CDR3aa: CASSPTGQNYGYTF

d_gene: TRBD2
j_gene: TRBJ2-1
v_gene: TRBV11-1
CDR3aa: CASSPTSGHNEQFF

d_gene: TRBD1
j_gene: TRBJ1-1
v_gene: TRBV7-9
CDR3aa: CASSITGGYTEAFF

d_gene: -
j_gene: TRBJ2-1
v_gene: TRBV29-1
CDR3aa: CSAGPGDEQFF

d_gene: -
j_gene: TRBJ2-2
v_gene: TRBV19
CDR3aa: CARTELFF

d_gene: TRBD1
j_gene: TRBJ1-3
v_gene: TRBV7-9
CDR3aa: CASSKQGASGNTIYF

d_gene: TRBD2
j_gene: TRBJ2-1
v_gene: TRBV28
CDR3aa: CAAPPGGAVGGPAEQFF

d_gene: -
j_gene: TRBJ2-7
v_gene: TRBV28
CDR3aa: CASSSSELYEQYF

d_gene: -
j_gene: TRBJ2-7
v_gene: TRBV30
CDR3aa: CAWSGTPNYEQYF

d_gene: -
j_gene: TRBJ1-3
v_gene: TRBV30
CDR3aa: CAWSVHGSSGNTIYF

d_gene: TRBD1
j_gene: TRBJ2-5
v_gene: TRBV7-8
CDR3aa: CASSVGTGQETQYF

d_gene: TRBD1
j_gene: TRBJ1-5
v_gene: TRBV19
CDR3aa: CASTNSRGTGGQPQHF